The TCR beta chain described here comes from a study of blood T cell repertoires in COVID-19. Looked up from germline, CDR1 is MNHEY and CDR2 is SVGEGT. Trimming removed 2 bases from V and 2 bases from J; junction bases left unmatched: 3. This CDR3 has 14 residues. The authors' processing: Estimation of nucleated cell counts relied on the amplification of reference gene primers. Assay: immunoSEQ multiplex PCR; the TCRdb copy retains only in-frame clones and omits some. The V and J calls and the clone size are those of that table, but D and trimming were determined from the DNA. The sample lists 250,000 or so clones, approximately 91% seen once, with roughly 0.92% in the top ten.

The TCR comes from a woman between 40 and 50 years old who had recovered from COVID-19. The genes are TRBV6-2 or TRBV6-3 and TRBJ2-7; 7 bases map to TRBD1. Sequenced sample: peripheral blood. The CDR3 nucleotides read TGTGCCAGCAGTTACGGGGACAGCACCTACGAGCAGTACTTC. Protein sequence: CASSYGDSTYEQYF.